A single sample is the source of the 5 T cell receptor beta chains below, sequenced in a study of OX40 agonist ivuxolimab in advanced cancers. Sequencing used immunoSEQ multiplex PCR; TCRdb keeps in-frame clones, though not all of them. The table lists approximately 15,000 clones, about 88% of them singletons. The source material was CD4+ or CD8+ T cells sorted from blood, sampled in a trial of the OX40 agonist ivuxolimab. All receptors come from an adult with an advanced solid tumor such as melanoma, head and neck, liver or kidney cancer.

The genes are TRBV11-2 and TRBJ2-5, with D possibly TRBD1 on 5 matching bases. The DNA end lines up better with TRBJ2-7; the J call may be wrong. CDR1 is SGHAT, CDR2 FQNNGV, per germline. The length of the CDR3 is 14 residues. The CDR3 DNA is TGTGCCAGCAGCTTACAGGGCCTCTCGAACGAGCAGTACTTC. Amino acids: CASSLQGLSNEQYF.

The genes are TRBV6-6 and TRBJ1-4; D unresolved. This CDR3 contains 15 residues. Trimming removed 2 bases from V and 5 bases from J, with 12 bases in between. The germline gives CDR1 MNHNY, CDR2 SVGAGI (reference sequence). Here the CDR3 DNA reads TGTGCCAGCAGTTACGGTCAGTGGCGGAATGAAAAACTGTTTTTT. It specifies CASSYGQWRNEKLFF.

V is TRBV18 and J is TRBJ1-6; D remains unclear. Between the trimmed V and J ends, which lost 3 bases and 9 bases, there was a span of 12 bases. Germline assignment: CDR1 KGHSH and CDR2 LQKENI. CDR3 length: 14 residues. CDR3 in amino acids: CASSPTSGASPLHF. Written as DNA, the CDR3 is TGTGCCAGCTCACCTACATCAGGCGCTTCACCCCTCCACTTT.

This chain connects TRBV11-2 to TRBJ2-2; possibly TRBD2 for D (6 bases). Germline CDR1 is SGHAT and CDR2 is FQNNGV. The CDR3 has 15 amino acids. V was trimmed by 0 bases and J by 5 bases, leaving 10 bases between them. CDR3 sequence: CASSLEGRSTGELFF. In DNA, the CDR3 is TGTGCCAGCAGCTTAGAGGGGAGGTCTACCGGGGAGCTGTTTTTT.

V usage is TRBV9 and J usage is TRBJ1-5; no reliable D call. This CDR3 is 10 amino acids long. Germline-derived CDR1 and CDR2 are SGDLS and YYNGEE. V dropped 3 bases and J dropped 10 bases, with 5 bases sitting between them. The CDR3 protein is CASSAAPQHF. In DNA, the CDR3 is TGTGCCAGCAGCGCGGCCCCCCAGCATTTT. The complete variable domain, with remaining parts taken from reference TRBV9 and TRBJ1-5, reads DSGVTQTPKHLITATGQRVTLRCSPRSGDLSVYWYQQSLDQGLQFLIQYYNGEERAKGNILERFSAQQFPDLHSELNLSSLELGDSALYFCASSAAPQHFGDGTRLSIL.